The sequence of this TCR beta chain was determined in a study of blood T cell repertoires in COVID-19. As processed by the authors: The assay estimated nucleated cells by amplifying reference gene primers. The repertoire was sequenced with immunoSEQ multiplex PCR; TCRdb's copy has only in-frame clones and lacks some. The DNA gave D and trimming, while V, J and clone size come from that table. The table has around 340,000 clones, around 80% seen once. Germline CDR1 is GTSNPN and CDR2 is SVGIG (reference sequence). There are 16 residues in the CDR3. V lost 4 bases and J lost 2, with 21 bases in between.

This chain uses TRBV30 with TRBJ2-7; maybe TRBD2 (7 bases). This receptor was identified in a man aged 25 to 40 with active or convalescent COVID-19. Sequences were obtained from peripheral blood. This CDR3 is CAWTPSGTPPPYEQYF. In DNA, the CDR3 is TGTGCCTGGACTCCGAGCGGGACACCTCCCCCCTACGAGCAGTACTTC.